This TCR beta chain stems from a study of Graves' ophthalmopathy and Graves' hyperthyroidism. CDR1 LGHNT and CDR2 FRNRAP come from the germline V gene. This CDR3 is built from 15 residues. V lost 6 bases, J lost 5 bases, and 10 bases stayed unmatched. Using RNA transcripts, the TCR beta CDR3 regions were amplified. An initial RT-PCR round employing HTBI primers preceded a second-round multiplex PCR. MiXCR, applied by TCRdb to the multiplex PCR reads, yields one record per CDR3 protein. The table includes some 370,000 distinct CDR3 sequences, about a sixth detected once. Researchers classed hyperthyroidism as stable given no ophthalmopathy within 18 months of follow-up. A note on this clonotype: Its matching antigen is unknown.

Study outcomes and limitations: Most expanded thyroid clonotypes above 0.001 frequency also appeared in blood.

The receptor's source is an adult woman with stable Graves' hyperthyroidism. The chain uses TRBV12-5 and TRBJ1-1, with TRBD1 matching 9 bases. Sequenced input: peripheral blood. CDR3 region: CASGERQGERTEAFF. The CDR3 nucleotides read TGTGCTAGTGGCGAAAGACAGGGGGAAAGGACTGAAGCTTTCTTT.